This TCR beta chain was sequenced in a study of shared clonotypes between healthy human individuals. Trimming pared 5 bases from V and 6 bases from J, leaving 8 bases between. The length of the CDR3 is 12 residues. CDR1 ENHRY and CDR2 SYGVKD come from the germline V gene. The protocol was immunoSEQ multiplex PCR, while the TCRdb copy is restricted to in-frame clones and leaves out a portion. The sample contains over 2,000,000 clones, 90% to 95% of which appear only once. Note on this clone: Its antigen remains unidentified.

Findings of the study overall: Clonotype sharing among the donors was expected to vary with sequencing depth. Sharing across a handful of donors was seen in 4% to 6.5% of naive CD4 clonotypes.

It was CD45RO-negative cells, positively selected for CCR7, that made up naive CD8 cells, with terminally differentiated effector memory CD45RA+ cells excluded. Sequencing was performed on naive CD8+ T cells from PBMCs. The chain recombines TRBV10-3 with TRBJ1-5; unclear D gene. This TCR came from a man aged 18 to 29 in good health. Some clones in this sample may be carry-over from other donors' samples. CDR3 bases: TGTGCCATCAGTCAGGACGGTCAGCCCCAGCATTTT. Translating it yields CAISQDGQPQHF.